This TCR beta chain was retrieved from a study of blood T cell repertoires in COVID-19. Germline CDR1 is SGHTA and CDR2 is FQGNSA. This CDR3 spans 14 amino acids. V lost 2 bases and J lost 4, with 9 bases in between. Per the study methods: Estimation of nucleated cell counts was performed using reference gene primer amplification. TCRdb's copy holds only in-frame clones and misses some; the assay was immunoSEQ multiplex PCR. D and trimming come from the DNA, and the V and J calls and clone size come from that table. The data show approximately 120,000 clones, with about 85% seen just once and under 7% held by the top ten.

The sample taken for sequencing was peripheral blood. V gene TRBV7-2 combines with J gene TRBJ1-5; D perhaps matches TRBD1 (5 bases). This sequence originates from a man older than 75 with active or convalescent COVID-19. The CDR3 DNA follows: TGTGCCAGCAGCTTATCTGGGGGGAATCAGCCCCAGCATTTT. Translating gives CASSLSGGNQPQHF.